The clone carrying this T cell receptor beta chain came up a few times. Regarding time point: patch test 1, 2 weeks after DPC sensitization. Treatment of the sample: therapeutic diphenylcyclopropenone sensitization with weekly scalp DPC. Drawing of blood took place ahead of applying each patch test. The data stem from a study of human T cells and chemical hapten exposure. TCRdb fed the RACE reads into MiXCR, producing one record per CDR3 protein. The sample yields approximately 79,000 distinct CDR3 sequences, about a tenth seen once. Trimming removed 8 bases from V and 2 bases from J, with 16 bases in between. The CDR3 totals 14 residues. The germline CDR1 and CDR2 sequences are LGHDT and YNNKEL (reference sequence).

The clonotype was recovered from a woman aged 45-59 years with alopecia areata. Some clones in this sample may be carry-over from other donors' samples. The sample in question was whole blood, obtained in connection with sensitization to the hapten diphenylcyclopropenone (DPC). This chain uses TRBV3-1 with TRBJ2-7; the D is unclear. The CDR3 sequence: CASGLSGYPYEQYF. CDR3 nucleotides: TGTGCCAGCGGATTGAGTGGATATCCCTACGAGCAGTACTTC.